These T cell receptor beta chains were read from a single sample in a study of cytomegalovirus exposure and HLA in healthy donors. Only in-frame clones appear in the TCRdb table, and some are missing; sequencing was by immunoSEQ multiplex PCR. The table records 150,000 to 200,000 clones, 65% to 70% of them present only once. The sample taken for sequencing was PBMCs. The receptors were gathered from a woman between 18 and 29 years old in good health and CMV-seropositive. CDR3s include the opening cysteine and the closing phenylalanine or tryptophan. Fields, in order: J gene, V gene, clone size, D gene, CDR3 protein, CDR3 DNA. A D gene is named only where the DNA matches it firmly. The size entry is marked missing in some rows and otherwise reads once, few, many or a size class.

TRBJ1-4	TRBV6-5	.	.	CASSPTGTLNEKLFF	TGTGCCAGCAGCCCAACCGGGACACTCAATGAAAAACTGTTTTTT
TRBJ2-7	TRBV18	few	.	CASHGSPLVDEQYF	TGTGCCAGCCACGGGAGTCCTCTAGTAGACGAGCAGTACTTC
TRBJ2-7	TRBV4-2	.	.	CASSQDGDEQYF	TGTGCCAGCAGCCAAGATGGAGACGAGCAGTACTTC
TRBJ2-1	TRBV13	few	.	CASSKDRGQWDEQFF	TGTGCCAGCAGCAAAGACCGCGGACAATGGGATGAGCAGTTCTTC
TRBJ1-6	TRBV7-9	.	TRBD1	CASWTGRDSPLHF	TGTGCCAGCTGGACAGGGAGAGATTCACCCCTCCACTTT
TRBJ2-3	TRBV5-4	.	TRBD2	CASSPRGGRTDTQYF	TGTGCCAGCAGCCCAAGGGGCGGGAGGACAGATACGCAGTATTTT
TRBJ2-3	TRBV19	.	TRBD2	CATKGLGTSGTDTQYF	TGTGCCACCAAAGGCCTCGGGACTAGCGGGACAGATACGCAGTATTTT
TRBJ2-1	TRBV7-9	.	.	CASSWGDGRGNEQFF	TGTGCCAGCAGCTGGGGGGACGGCCGGGGAAATGAGCAGTTCTTC
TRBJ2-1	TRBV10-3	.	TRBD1	CAISEEQGVYNEQFF	TGTGCCATCAGTGAGGAACAGGGGGTATACAATGAGCAGTTCTTC
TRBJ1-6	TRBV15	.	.	CATSRDSLGVGNSPLHF	TGTGCCACCAGCAGAGATAGTCTGGGCGTGGGTAATTCACCCCTCCACTTT
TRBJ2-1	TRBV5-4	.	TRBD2	CASSVGGVSYNEQFF	TGTGCCAGCAGCGTGGGGGGGGTCTCCTACAATGAGCAGTTCTTC
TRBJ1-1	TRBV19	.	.	CASSIVPRTQNTEAFF	TGTGCCAGTAGTATAGTCCCCAGGACACAGAACACTGAAGCTTTCTTT
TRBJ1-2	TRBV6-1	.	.	CASSTGFYGYTF	TGTGCCAGTTCCACGGGATTCTATGGCTACACCTTC
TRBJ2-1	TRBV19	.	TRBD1	CASLLRTGGTDEQFF	TGTGCCAGCCTCCTTAGGACAGGGGGCACGGATGAGCAGTTCTTC
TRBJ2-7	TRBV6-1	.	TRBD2	CASSDGTSGSHEQYF	TGTGCCAGCAGTGACGGGACTAGCGGGAGCCACGAGCAGTACTTC
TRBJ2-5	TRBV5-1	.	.	CASSLTYGEETQYF	TGCGCCAGCAGCTTGACGTACGGGGAAGAGACCCAGTACTTC
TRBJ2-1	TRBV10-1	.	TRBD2	CASSDSGGFNNEQFF	TGCGCCAGCAGTGATTCGGGAGGATTCAACAATGAGCAGTTCTTC
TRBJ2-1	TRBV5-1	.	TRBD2	CASSLNVASGGEQFF	TGCGCCAGCAGCTTGAATGTCGCTAGCGGAGGCGAGCAGTTCTTC
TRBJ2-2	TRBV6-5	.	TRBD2	CASSNLAGNTGELFF	TGTGCCAGCAGCAACCTAGCGGGGAACACCGGGGAGCTGTTTTTT
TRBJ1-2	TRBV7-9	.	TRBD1	CASSLGQGVKDGYTF	TGTGCCAGCAGCTTAGGGCAGGGGGTTAAGGATGGCTACACCTTC
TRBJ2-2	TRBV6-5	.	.	CASRPPGRNTGELFF	TGTGCCAGCAGGCCTCCCGGTAGAAACACCGGGGAGCTGTTTTTT
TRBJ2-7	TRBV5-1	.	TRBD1	CASSWSGTGAYEQYF	TGCGCCAGCAGCTGGTCCGGGACAGGGGCCTACGAGCAGTACTTC
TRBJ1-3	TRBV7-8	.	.	CASSSMGNSGNTIYF	TGTGCCAGCAGCTCGATGGGCAACTCTGGAAACACCATATATTTT
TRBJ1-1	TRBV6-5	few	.	CASSYSFQGQNTEAFF	TGTGCCAGCAGTTACTCGTTTCAGGGACAAAACACTGAAGCTTTCTTT
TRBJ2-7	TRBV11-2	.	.	CASSSGGALGQYF	TGTGCCAGCAGCTCCGGCGGGGCACTAGGGCAGTACTTC
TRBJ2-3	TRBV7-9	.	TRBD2	CASSQALSGPGHTQYF	TGTGCCAGCAGCCAGGCGCTTAGCGGGCCCGGGCATACGCAGTATTTT
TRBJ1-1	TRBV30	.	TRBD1	CAWSAPDRGNTEAFF	TGTGCCTGGAGCGCACCGGACAGGGGGAACACTGAAGCTTTCTTT
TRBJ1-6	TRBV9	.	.	CASSWGEPYNSPLHF	TGTGCCAGCAGTTGGGGGGAGCCCTATAATTCACCCCTCCACTTT
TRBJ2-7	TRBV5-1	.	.	CASSSGHLINSYEQYF	TGCGCCAGCAGCAGTGGACACCTAATTAACTCCTACGAGCAGTACTTC
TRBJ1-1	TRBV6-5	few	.	CASSLGGVNTEAFF	TGTGCCAGCAGCCTCGGTGGTGTGAACACTGAAGCTTTCTTT
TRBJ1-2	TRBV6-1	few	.	CASSERRVYGYTF	TGTGCCAGCAGTGAACGCAGGGTCTATGGCTACACCTTC
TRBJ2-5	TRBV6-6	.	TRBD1	CASTQGETQYF	TGTGCCAGCACACAGGGGGAGACCCAGTACTTC
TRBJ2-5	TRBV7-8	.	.	CASSLFETRGSKETQYF	TGTGCCAGCAGCTTATTCGAGACTAGGGGATCCAAAGAGACCCAGTACTTC
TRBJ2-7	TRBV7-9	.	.	CASSLWGQDYEQYF	TGTGCCAGCAGCTTATGGGGACAAGACTACGAGCAGTACTTC
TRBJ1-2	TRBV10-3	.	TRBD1	CAIGTYSGTGFGYTF	TGTGCCATCGGTACATATTCAGGGACAGGGTTTGGCTACACCTTC
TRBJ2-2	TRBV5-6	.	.	CASSAHREKYTGELFF	TGTGCCAGCAGCGCACACAGGGAGAAGTACACCGGGGAGCTGTTTTTT
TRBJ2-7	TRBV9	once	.	CASSLGGQGFYEQYF	TGTGCCAGCAGCCTAGGTGGTCAGGGGTTTTACGAGCAGTACTTC